Shown below are 17 T cell receptor beta chains from a single sample sequenced in a study of OX40 agonist ivuxolimab in advanced cancers. Profiling relied on immunoSEQ multiplex PCR, and the TCRdb table lists in-frame clones only, not all of them. The sample includes under 15,000 clones, about 90% seen only once; the top ten take under 70%. Sequences were derived from CD4+ or CD8+ T cells sorted from blood, sampled in a trial of the OX40 agonist ivuxolimab. The receptors stem from an adult with an advanced solid tumor such as melanoma, head and neck, liver or kidney cancer.

This chain uses TRBV7-2 with TRBJ2-5, with D uncertain. The CDR3 runs to 13 residues. Germline CDR1 reads SGHTA; CDR2 reads FQGNSA. V was cut by 6 bases and J by 5 bases, with 13 bases left in between. The CDR3 sequence: CASSVLNFETQYF. CDR3 in DNA: TGTGCCAGCAGTGTTCTGAATTTTGAGACCCAGTACTTC.

The chain is built from TRBV2 and TRBJ2-7, with D possibly being TRBD1 (6 bases). This CDR3 contains 13 residues. Trimming shortened V by 4 bases and J by 7 bases, and 14 bases separated the two germline ends. Germline-derived CDR1 and CDR2 are SNHLY and FYNNEI. This CDR3 reads CASSGSGGGEQYF. CDR3 DNA: TGTGCCAGCAGTGGTTCTGGGGGCGGTGAGCAGTACTTC.

V usage is TRBV13 and J usage is TRBJ2-7; D perhaps matches TRBD2 (7 bases). V was trimmed by 10 bases and J by 11 bases, leaving 24 bases between them. This CDR3 has 13 amino acids. Germline CDR1 reads PRHDT; CDR2 reads FYEKMQ (reference sequence). CDR3 protein: CATEGGARRLEYF. The CDR3 region has the DNA TGTGCCACGGAGGGGGGGGCCCGTCGGTTGGAGTACTTC.

The V and J genes are TRBV7-8 and TRBJ2-7; 9 bases are a match to TRBD1. The CDR3 is made up of 14 amino acids. V lost 4 bases, J lost 3 bases, and 4 bases stayed unmatched. CDR1 is SGHVS and CDR2 is FQNEAQ in the germline V gene. In DNA form, the CDR3 reads TGTGCCAGCAGCTCAGGACAGGGGATCTACGAGCAGTACTTC. Translated: CASSSGQGIYEQYF. Full variable domain (missing parts from reference TRBV7-8 and TRBJ2-7): GAGVSQSPRYKVAKRGQDVALRCDPISGHVSLFWYQQALGQGPEFLTYFQNEAQLDKSGLPSDRFFAERPEGSVSTLKIQRTQQEDSAVYLCASSSGQGIYEQYFGPGTRLTVT.

V gene TRBV27 combines with J gene TRBJ2-1; D is ambiguous. Germline CDR1 and CDR2: MNHEY and SMNVEV (reference sequence). This CDR3 comprises 14 residues. With 0 bases removed from V and 4 bases from J, the gap between germline ends came to 7 bases. As DNA, the CDR3 is TGTGCCAGCAGTTTATCGAACCCGTACAATGAGCAGTTCTTC. Amino acid sequence: CASSLSNPYNEQFF.

This CDR3 reads CASSEGQLQETQYF. In nucleotides, the CDR3 is TGCGCCAGCAGTGAGGGACAGCTCCAAGAGACCCAGTACTTC. The chain couples TRBV10-1 to TRBJ2-5; perhaps TRBD1 as D (6 bases). Trimming pared 2 bases from V and 1 base from J, leaving 8 bases between. This CDR3 has 14 amino acids. Germline loops: CDR1 WNHNN, CDR2 SYGVQD (reference sequence).

This rearrangement joins TRBV11-2 to TRBJ2-5, with D possibly being TRBD2 (6 bases). The CDR3 covers 15 residues. Germline V gene data show CDR1 as SGHAT and CDR2 as FQNNGV. Trimming shortened V by 7 bases and J by 5 bases, and 20 bases separated the two germline ends. DNA of the CDR3: TGTGCCAGCACCGAACGTTGGAGGGAGGTTGAGACCCAGTACTTC. As protein: CASTERWREVETQYF.

CDR3 DNA: TGTGCCAGCAGTGACTACGGGGCGGATGGCTACACCTTC. Translation: CASSDYGADGYTF. V is TRBV6-5 and J is TRBJ1-2; D possibly corresponds to TRBD1 (5 bases). The V gene lost 5 bases and the J gene lost 6 bases, with 13 bases spanning the gap. The CDR3 length is 13 residues. The V gene's germline CDR1 is MNHEY and CDR2 SVGAGI.

The chain employs TRBV19 and TRBJ2-1; 11 positions agree with TRBD2. Germline assignment: CDR1 LNHDA and CDR2 SQIVND (reference sequence). V was pared by 6 bases and J by 5 bases, with 6 bases of the junction left unmatched. This CDR3 spans 15 amino acids. The CDR3 reads CASRAGTSGHNEQFF. CDR3 sequence (DNA): TGTGCCAGTAGGGCCGGGACTAGCGGCCACAATGAGCAGTTCTTC.

V gene TRBV4-1 combines with J gene TRBJ2-1; D is undetermined. Trimming took 4 bases from V and 4 from J, leaving 8 bases between them. CDR1 and CDR2 from the germline V gene are MGHRA and YSYEKL. There are 13 residues in the CDR3. DNA of the CDR3: TGCGCCAGCAGCCTTGACATATACAATGAGCAGTTCTTC. This translates into CASSLDIYNEQFF.

This clone showed up just once. The chain couples TRBV27 to TRBJ2-3; 8 bases are shared with TRBD1. From germline, CDR1 is MNHEY and CDR2 SMNVEV (reference sequence). The CDR3 sequence is 17 residues long. Trimming took 4 bases from V and 1 from J; bases not matched to a gene: 10. The CDR3 DNA reads as TGTGCCAGCAGTTCACCCTACAGGGGGACAGGCACAGATACGCAGTATTTT. Its protein is CASSSPYRGTGTDTQYF.

This clone was recorded only once. The rearrangement joins TRBV11-3 to TRBJ2-7, with a tentative D call TRBD1 (6 bases). Trimming removed 5 bases at V and 1 base at J, with 12 bases between. The germline V gene encodes CDR1 SGHNT and CDR2 YENEEA. The CDR3 runs 14 residues. CDR3 sequence: CASSLLGQSYEQYF. In DNA form, the CDR3 reads TGTGCCAGCAGCCTCCTCGGACAGTCCTACGAGCAGTACTTC.

The V gene is TRBV6-5, the J gene TRBJ2-7, with no clear D. Trimming left V 2 bases short and J 5 bases short, with 4 bases between. The germline gives CDR1 MNHEY, CDR2 SVGAGI. The CDR3 extends over 11 amino acids. DNA of the CDR3: TGTGCCAGCAGTTACGTGGACGAGCAGTACTTC. This gives the protein CASSYVDEQYF.

This chain links TRBV4-2 with TRBJ2-1, with TRBD1 matching 10 bases. CDR1 and CDR2 (germline): LGHNA, YNFKEQ. The CDR3 is 15 residues long. Trimming took 4 bases from V and 8 from J; bases not matched to a gene: 8. The CDR3 reads CASSLRTGGLDEQFF. CDR3 coding DNA: TGTGCCAGCAGCCTGAGGACAGGGGGTCTCGATGAGCAGTTCTTC.

This chain joins TRBV7-9 and TRBJ2-1, with D perhaps TRBD2 (6 bases). CDR1 is SEHNR, CDR2 FQNEAQ, per germline (reference sequence). V lost 7 bases to trimming and J lost 8 bases, with 21 bases between them. The CDR3 has 15 residues. CDR3 protein: CASTSTSPSGDEQFF. DNA of the CDR3: TGTGCCAGCACCTCCACTAGCCCTAGTGGGGATGAGCAGTTCTTC.

The V and J genes are TRBV6-1 and TRBJ2-7; 10 nucleotides match TRBD2. The germline gives CDR1 MNHNS, CDR2 SASEGT. This CDR3 has 14 amino acids. J lost 3 bases, V lost 6 bases, and 5 bases had no gene match. DNA for the CDR3: TGTGCCAGCAGGTCTAGCGGGGGAATCTACGAGCAGTACTTC. This sequence encodes CASRSSGGIYEQYF.

This chain connects TRBV10-2 to TRBJ2-1; TRBD1 matches at 8 bases. V shed 10 bases, J shed 4 bases, and the junction held 9 bases outside the gene matches. CDR3 size: 14 residues. Germline CDR1 is WSHSY and CDR2 is SAAADI. This CDR3 is CATAGTGPYNEQFF. DNA of the CDR3: TGCGCCACAGCCGGGACAGGACCTTACAATGAGCAGTTCTTC.